These 23 T cell receptor beta chains originate from one sample sequenced in a study of response to subunit inactivated influenza vaccine. Via MiXCR, TCRdb re-called the RT-PCR reads, giving one row per CDR3 protein. The sample shows fewer than 600,000 distinct CDR3 sequences, around 7.7% of them seen only once. The source material was PBMCs from blood, sampled around 25 months after vaccination. All receptors come from a man between 50 and 75 years old who received an inactivated influenza vaccine.

This clonotype was counted many times. The chain couples TRBV28 to TRBJ2-5; 9 positions match TRBD2. The length of the CDR3 is 13 residues. Germline CDR1 and CDR2: MDHEN and SYDVKM. J was trimmed by 5 bases and V by 6 bases; bases with no gene match: 4. The CDR3 reads CASRIAGVETQYF. CDR3 in DNA: TGTGCCAGCAGAATAGCGGGAGTTGAGACCCAGTACTTC.

The V call is TRBV20-1, the J call TRBJ2-7; 14 positions match TRBD2. Germline CDR1 DFQATT, CDR2 SNEGSKA (reference sequence). Trimming took 7 bases from V and 5 from J; bases not matched to a gene: 13. This CDR3 has 16 amino acids. Written as DNA, the CDR3 is TGCAGTGTCCCGGGACTAGCGGGAGCGGTTGGCGACGAGCAGTACTTC. It codes for CSVPGLAGAVGDEQYF.

The rearrangement uses TRBV12-3 or TRBV12-4 and TRBJ2-2, with unresolved D. V lost 3 bases and J 0 bases, leaving 8 bases between the germline ends. The CDR3 sequence is 15 residues long. CDR3: CASSFSGANTGELFF. As DNA, the CDR3 is TGTGCCAGCAGTTTTTCAGGCGCGAACACCGGGGAGCTGTTTTTT.

The rearrangement uses TRBV10-3 and TRBJ2-5; the D gene is possibly TRBD1 (8 bases). Germline V gives CDR1 ENHRY, CDR2 SYGVKD. This CDR3 has 15 amino acids. V lost 4 bases, J lost 4 bases, and 16 bases lay in between. CDR3 in amino acids: CAISAPDREGETQYF. In nucleotides, the CDR3 is TGTGCCATCAGTGCGCCGGACAGGGAGGGAGAGACCCAGTACTTC.

This clonotype was observed a few times. V usage is TRBV10-3 and J usage is TRBJ1-1; tentatively, D is TRBD1 (6 bases). CDR3 length: 14 residues. The V end was cut by 6 bases, the J end by 1 base, with 12 bases between. The germline gives CDR1 ENHRY, CDR2 SYGVKD. The CDR3 loop is CAISPDRSNTEAFF. The CDR3 DNA reads as TGTGCCATCAGCCCAGACAGGTCGAACACTGAAGCTTTCTTT.

The table lists this clonotype with many counts. This rearrangement joins TRBV3-1 to TRBJ2-7; TRBD1 or TRBD2 may be the D gene (5 bases each). Trimming pared 8 bases from V and 6 bases from J, leaving 14 bases between. In germline, CDR1 is LGHDT, CDR2 YNNKEL (reference sequence). The CDR3 has 12 residues. CDR3 loop: CASGTPYGEQYF. CDR3 nucleotides: TGTGCCAGCGGGACCCCTTACGGCGAGCAGTACTTC.

The genes are TRBV18 and TRBJ2-1, with D perhaps given as TRBD1 or TRBD2 (6 bases each). The length of the CDR3 is 15 residues. V gave up 0 bases and J gave up 4 bases, with 10 bases separating them. Per germline, CDR1 KGHSH and CDR2 LQKENI. The CDR3 loop reads CASSPPGGPYNEQFF. DNA for the CDR3: TGTGCCAGCTCACCACCAGGGGGGCCGTACAATGAGCAGTTCTTC.

The rearrangement links TRBV5-8 to TRBJ1-2; D perhaps matches TRBD1 (5 bases). The CDR3 has 17 amino acids. Trimming stripped 0 bases from V and 0 bases from J, with 15 bases between. Germline V gene data show CDR1 as SGHTS and CDR2 as YDEGEE. The CDR3 loop is CASSLAVGRGTNYGYTF. In DNA form, the CDR3 reads TGTGCCAGCAGCTTGGCCGTGGGAAGGGGTACTAACTATGGCTACACCTTC.

The chain has TRBV6-4 and TRBJ1-1; maybe TRBD1 (6 bases). Germline V gene lookup returns CDR1 MRHNA and CDR2 SNTAGT. Trimming removed 3 bases at V and 11 bases at J, with 13 bases between. The CDR3 length is 12 residues. CDR3 residues: CASSEQGGSAFF. The CDR3 DNA follows: TGTGCCAGCAGTGAACAGGGCGGCTCGGCTTTCTTT.

In this sample, this clonotype turned up many times. The V call is TRBV6-2 or TRBV6-3, the J call TRBJ2-1, with D tentatively TRBD2 (5 bases). Germline-derived CDR1 and CDR2 are MNHEY and SVGEGT. Trimming took off 7 bases at V and 16 bases at J, with 20 bases between the two ends. CDR3 size: 12 residues. Here the CDR3 reads CASNGDGPYGFF. The DNA for the CDR3 is TGTGCCAGCAACGGGGATGGACCATATGGATTCTTC.

This clonotype was seen at least ten times. The chain joins TRBV10-3 to TRBJ1-1; TRBD1 aligns across 8 bases. The V gene end was trimmed by 5 bases and the J gene end by 5 bases; junction bases not matched to a gene: 10. Per the germline V gene, CDR1 is ENHRY and CDR2 is SYGVKD. The CDR3 consists of 15 residues. CDR3 region: CAISLGQGVRTEAFF. The CDR3 DNA is TGTGCCATCAGTCTAGGACAGGGCGTGAGGACTGAAGCTTTCTTT.

V usage is TRBV7-9 and J usage is TRBJ1-2; D is unresolved. Germline values: CDR1 SEHNR, CDR2 FQNEAQ (reference sequence). The CDR3 runs 14 residues. V lost 0 bases and J lost 4, with 9 bases in between. DNA for the CDR3: TGTGCCAGCAGCTTAGCGGAGGGTCCCTATGGCTACACCTTC. Its protein product is CASSLAEGPYGYTF.

The rearrangement uses TRBV29-1 and TRBJ2-1; 7 nucleotides match TRBD2. The CDR3 loop spans 14 amino acids. V lost 2 bases, J lost 9 bases, and 10 bases stayed unmatched. CDR1 and CDR2 (germline): SQVTM, ANQGSEA. The CDR3 sequence: CSVERGDVVGEQFF. CDR3 bases: TGCAGCGTTGAACGGGGGGACGTCGTCGGTGAGCAGTTCTTC.

This clonotype was observed a handful of times. In DNA form, the CDR3 reads TGTGCCAGCAGCTTCGGATCCTGGGGGGCACCGTACCAAGAGACCCAGTACTTC. Protein product: CASSFGSWGAPYQETQYF. The rearrangement uses TRBV11-1 and TRBJ2-5; D might be TRBD1 or TRBD2, each matching 6 bases. The V gene's germline CDR1 is SGHAT and CDR2 FQDESV (reference sequence). The V and J ends lost 3 bases and 0 bases respectively, with 20 bases between them. The CDR3 covers 18 residues.

CDR3 in DNA: TGTGCCAGCAGCTTAGTTATCGGGGGCTGGAACACCGGGGAGCTGTTTTTT. It codes for CASSLVIGGWNTGELFF. J is TRBJ2-2 and V is TRBV7-8, with D tentatively TRBD1 or TRBD2 (6 bases each). The V end lost 1 base, the J end lost 1 base, and 13 bases lay between the germline ends. Germline V gene lookup returns CDR1 SGHVS and CDR2 FQNEAQ. The CDR3 contains 17 residues.

This clonotype was found many times. This chain connects TRBV12-3 or TRBV12-4 to TRBJ2-2; 7 bases are a match to TRBD1. J lost 0 bases, V lost 6 bases, and 4 bases had no gene match. The CDR3 is 15 amino acids. The CDR3 DNA follows: TGTGCCAGCAGCAACAGGGGCGCGAACACCGGGGAGCTGTTTTTT. It codes for CASSNRGANTGELFF.

The V call is TRBV3-1, the J call TRBJ2-1; a possible D gene is TRBD1 (5 bases). Germline V CDR1 and CDR2: LGHDT, YNNKEL (reference sequence). The V and J ends lost 0 bases and 2 bases respectively, with 11 bases between them. This CDR3 is 16 amino acids long. CDR3 DNA: TGTGCCAGCAGCCAAGATCACGGACATACCTACAATGAGCAGTTCTTC. This codes for CASSQDHGHTYNEQFF.

This clonotype was detected many times. The V gene is TRBV11-2, the J gene TRBJ2-4; 12 bases align to TRBD2. The trim removed 2 bases at V and 0 bases at J, leaving 5 bases unmatched. The CDR3 consists of 18 residues. CDR1 SGHAT and CDR2 FQNNGV come from the germline V gene. CDR3 protein: CASSLRLAGELAKNIQYF. CDR3 bases: TGTGCCAGCAGCTTACGACTAGCGGGGGAACTAGCCAAAAACATTCAGTACTTC.

The gene calls are TRBV5-1 and TRBJ2-2, with D perhaps TRBD1 (6 bases). V was clipped by 0 bases and J by 5 bases, with 11 bases between them. Germline CDR1 is SGHRS and CDR2 is YFSETQ. This CDR3 spans 15 amino acids. This chain's CDR3 is CASSLVQTGTGELFF. CDR3 in DNA: TGCGCCAGCAGCTTGGTCCAAACAGGGACCGGGGAGCTGTTTTTT.

This chain joins TRBV29-1 and TRBJ2-5; D remains ambiguous. V was cut by 1 base and J by 10 bases, with 19 bases left in between. The CDR3 covers 14 residues. The germline V gene has CDR1 SQVTM and CDR2 ANQGSEA. CDR3 DNA: TGCAGCGTTGAAGCAAGGGCACCGGCCGTGATCCAGTACTTC. This translates into CSVEARAPAVIQYF.

This clonotype was recorded at least ten times. The chain uses TRBV20-1 and TRBJ1-1; D unclear. Germline V CDR1 and CDR2: DFQATT, SNEGSKA (reference sequence). The CDR3 loop spans 12 amino acids. In DNA form, the CDR3 reads TGCAGGGCGGGGTTCATGAACACTGAAGCTTTCTTT. It is translated as CRAGFMNTEAFF.

Ten or more counts support this clonotype. The V call is TRBV10-3, the J call TRBJ2-7; 7 positions agree with TRBD1. Germline CDR1 and CDR2: ENHRY and SYGVKD. V shed 6 bases and J 2 bases; nucleotides not matched to a gene: 7. The CDR3 runs 14 residues. CDR3 region: CAISGVRGPYEQYF. Written as DNA, the CDR3 is TGTGCCATCAGCGGGGTAAGGGGGCCCTACGAGCAGTACTTC.

This clonotype occurred many times. V usage is TRBV18 and J usage is TRBJ2-5; D perhaps matches TRBD2 (6 bases). Germline lookup yields CDR1 KGHSH and CDR2 LQKENI. The germline V and J ends were trimmed by 1 base and 3 bases, with 6 bases remaining between them. The CDR3 runs 13 residues. The CDR3 DNA is TGTGCCAGCTCACCACGGAGGGAAGAGACCCAGTACTTC. This sequence encodes CASSPRREETQYF.